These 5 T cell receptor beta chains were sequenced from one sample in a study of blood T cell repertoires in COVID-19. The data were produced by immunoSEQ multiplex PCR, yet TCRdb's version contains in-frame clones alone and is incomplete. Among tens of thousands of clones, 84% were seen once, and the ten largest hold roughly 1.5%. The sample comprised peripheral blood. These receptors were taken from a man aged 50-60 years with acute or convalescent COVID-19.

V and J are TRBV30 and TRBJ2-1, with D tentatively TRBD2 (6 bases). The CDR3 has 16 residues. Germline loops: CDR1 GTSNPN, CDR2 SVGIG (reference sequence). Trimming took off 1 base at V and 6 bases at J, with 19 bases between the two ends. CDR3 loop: CAWSAPRGLEINEQFF. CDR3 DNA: TGTGCCTGGAGTGCCCCCCGGGGGTTGGAGATCAATGAGCAGTTCTTC.

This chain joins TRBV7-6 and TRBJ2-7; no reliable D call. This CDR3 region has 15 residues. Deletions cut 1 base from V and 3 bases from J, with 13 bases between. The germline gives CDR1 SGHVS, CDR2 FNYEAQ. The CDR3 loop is CASSLVVRNIYEQYF. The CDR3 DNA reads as TGTGCCAGCAGCTTAGTCGTCAGAAACATCTACGAGCAGTACTTC.

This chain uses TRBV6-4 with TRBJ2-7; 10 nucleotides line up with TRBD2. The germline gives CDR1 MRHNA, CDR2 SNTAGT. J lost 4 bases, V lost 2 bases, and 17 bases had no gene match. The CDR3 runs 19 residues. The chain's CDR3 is CASSDGLMERGGHSYEQYF. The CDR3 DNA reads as TGTGCCAGCAGTGACGGGTTGATGGAGCGGGGGGGCCATTCGTACGAGCAGTACTTC.

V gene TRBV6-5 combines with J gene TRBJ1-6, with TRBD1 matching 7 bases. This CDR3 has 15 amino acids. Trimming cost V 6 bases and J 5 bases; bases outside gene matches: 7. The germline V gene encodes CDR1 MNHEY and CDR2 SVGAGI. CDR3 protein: CASSPTGLNNSPLHF. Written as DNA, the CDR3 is TGTGCCAGCAGCCCGACAGGGTTAAATAATTCACCCCTCCACTTT.

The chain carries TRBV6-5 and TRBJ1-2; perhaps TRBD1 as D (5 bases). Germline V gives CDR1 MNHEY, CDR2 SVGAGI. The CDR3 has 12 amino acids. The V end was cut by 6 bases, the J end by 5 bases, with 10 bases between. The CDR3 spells CASSPDRYGYTF. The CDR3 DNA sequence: TGTGCCAGCAGCCCCGACAGATATGGCTACACCTTC.